The clone carrying this TCR beta chain was counted ten times or more. Its antigen is not identified. These data are taken from a study of T cells in Graves' hyperthyroidism and ophthalmopathy. Amplification targeted TCR beta CDR3 regions from RNA transcripts. HTBI primers drove first-round RT-PCR of the TCR CDR3. TCRdb passed the multiplex PCR reads through MiXCR, listing each CDR3 protein once. The table includes about 260,000 distinct CDR3 sequences, roughly 17% detected once. The V end was cut by 1 base, the J end by 7 bases, with 10 bases between. The CDR3 totals 14 residues. Germline CDR1 LNHNV, CDR2 YYDKDF (reference sequence). General observations from the study: In the blood, most expanded thyroid clonotypes above 0.001 appeared as well. From stable hyperthyroidism, ophthalmopathy was separated by a 13 V-J model.

The V call is TRBV15, the J call TRBJ2-2; the D call may be TRBD1 or TRBD2 (6 bases each). This receptor was taken from a woman aged 18-29 years with Graves' ophthalmopathy. The sample taken for sequencing was blood. This CDR3 is CATSRGGAGGELFF. In nucleotides, the CDR3 is TGTGCCACCAGCAGAGGGGGGGCTGGCGGGGAGCTGTTTTTT.